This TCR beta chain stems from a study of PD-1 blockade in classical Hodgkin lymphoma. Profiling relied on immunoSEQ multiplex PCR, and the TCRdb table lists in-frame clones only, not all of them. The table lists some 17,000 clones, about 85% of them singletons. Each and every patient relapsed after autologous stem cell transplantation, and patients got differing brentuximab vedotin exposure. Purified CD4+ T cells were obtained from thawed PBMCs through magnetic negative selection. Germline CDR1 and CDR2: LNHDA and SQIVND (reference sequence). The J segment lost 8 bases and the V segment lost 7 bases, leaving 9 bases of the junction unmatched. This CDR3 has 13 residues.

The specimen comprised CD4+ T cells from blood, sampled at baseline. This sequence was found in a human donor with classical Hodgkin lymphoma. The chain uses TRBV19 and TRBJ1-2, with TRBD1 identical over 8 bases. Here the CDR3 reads CASTPGRGQGYTF. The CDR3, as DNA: TGTGCCAGTACCCCGGGCAGGGGGCAAGGCTACACCTTC.